These 5 T cell receptor beta chains were all obtained from the same sample, sequenced in a study of blood T cells in healthy people across ages (dated by TCRdb to 2014 to 2015). Receptor libraries were prepared by 5' RACE. The listed sequencing device is Illumina HiSeq 2500. The second PCR ran for roughly 7 to 12 cycles and used a J-beta primer mix along with a sample-barcoded 5' primer. TCRdb cleaned the public reads at Q25 with fastp, built clones with MiXCR and kept in-frame beta chains. Here each entry gathers all rows of one CDR3 protein and keeps the most common genes and DNA. The sample table contains 850,000 to 1,000,000 distinct CDR3 sequences; only one count was recorded for around 54% of them. Of the sample, about 21% is held by the ten largest clones. Specimen: blood. The receptors stem from a woman aged 55-75 years in good health.

The chain combines TRBV4-1 with TRBJ2-7, with 14 positions matching TRBD2. Trimming removed 3 bases from V and 7 bases from J; junction bases left unmatched: 5. The germline V gene has CDR1 MGHRA and CDR2 YSYEKL. CDR3 length: 15 residues. For the CDR3, the DNA is TGCGCCAGCAGCCAGCGCGGACTAGCGGGAGGTGAGCAGTACTTC. Its translation is CASSQRGLAGGEQYF.

The chain combines TRBV6-5 with TRBJ1-1, with TRBD1 matching 9 bases. Germline-derived CDR1 and CDR2 are MNHEY and SVGAGI. The length of the CDR3 is 15 residues. With V trimmed by 2 bases and J by 5 bases, 6 bases remained unmatched. Here the CDR3 DNA reads TGTGCCAGCAGTTACGAGGGACAGGGTAGGACTGAAGCTTTCTTT. This sequence encodes CASSYEGQGRTEAFF.

This chain connects TRBV6-1 to TRBJ2-3; 7 nucleotides agree with TRBD1. Germline V gene lookup returns CDR1 MNHNS and CDR2 SASEGT. With V trimmed by 1 base and J by 11 bases, 6 bases remained unmatched. The CDR3 sequence is 13 residues long. Written as DNA, the CDR3 is TGTGCCAGCAGTGAAGACAGGGGAATTGTGCAGTATTTT. Encoded protein: CASSEDRGIVQYF.

This clonotype was picked up a small number of times. The rearrangement joins TRBV13 to TRBJ2-7, with D perhaps matching TRBD1 (5 bases). The V and J ends lost 2 bases and 12 bases respectively, with 14 bases between them. There are 12 residues in the CDR3. Germline CDR1 PRHDT, CDR2 FYEKMQ (reference sequence). The CDR3 bases are TGTGCCAGCAGCTTACCCCAGGGCCACCGGTACTTC. Translated, it gives CASSLPQGHRYF.

There are a few counts of this clonotype. The V call is TRBV7-2, the J call TRBJ2-7; TRBD2 might be the D (6 bases). CDR3 length equals 17 residues. From germline, CDR1 is SGHTA and CDR2 FQGNSA. Deletions cut 1 base from V and 3 bases from J, with 19 bases between. The CDR3 spells CASSLVGSLGPRYEQYF. CDR3 in DNA: TGTGCCAGCAGCTTAGTCGGGAGTTTAGGTCCTCGCTACGAGCAGTACTTC.